These T cell receptor beta chains were read from a single sample in a study of graft-versus-host responses after intestinal transplantation. Data came from immunoSEQ multiplex PCR; TCRdb stores just in-frame clones and leaves some out. The sample lists under 3,000 clones, under 30% seen once, with around 5% in the top ten. Sample: alloreactive CD4+ T cells from a mixed lymphocyte reaction culture, taken before transplantation. These receptors originate from a human patient who was an organ donor for intestinal transplantation. CDR3s include the opening cysteine and the closing phenylalanine or tryptophan. The D gene is left open where the match is weak. Clone size is not always given. Where it is, it says once, few, many or a class for expanded clones.

TRBJ2-3	TRBV7-3	.	TRBD2	TGTGCCAGCAGCTCCGGGACTAGCGGAAGCTTAAACACAGATACGCAGTATTTT	CASSSGTSGSLNTDTQYF
TRBJ1-1	TRBV20-1	few	.	TGCAGAGGGAGTTCGAACACTGAAGCTTTCTTT	CRGSSNTEAFF
TRBJ2-3	TRBV1	large	.	TGCACCAGCAGCCATCCCGAGAGGTTTAAGTATTTT	CTSSHPERFKYF
TRBJ1-1	TRBV7-2	.	.	TGTGCCAGCAGCCTACAATACAGGGAGGGGACTGAAGCTTTCTTT	CASSLQYREGTEAFF
TRBJ2-1	TRBV6-1	few	TRBD2	TGTGCCAGCCACCTTTGGCGGGAGGGCTACAATGAGCAGTTCTTC	CASHLWREGYNEQFF
TRBJ2-1	TRBV27	medium-sized	TRBD2	TGTGCCAGCACTACACTAGCGGGAGACAATGAGCAGTTCTTC	CASTTLAGDNEQFF
TRBJ2-3	TRBV7-3	few	.	TGTGCCAGCAGCTTAACGCCTAGGTGGTCAGATACGCAGTATTTT	CASSLTPRWSDTQYF
TRBJ2-2	TRBV18	few	.	TGTGCCAGCTCACCACTTATTAGCCTGAACACCGGGGAGCTGTTTTTT	CASSPLISLNTGELFF
TRBJ2-1	TRBV7-6	once	.	TGTGCCAGCAGTAAAGGACTCTATGGGGACTACAATGAGCAGTTCTTC	CASSKGLYGDYNEQFF
TRBJ2-7	TRBV5-4	few	TRBD2	TGTGCCAGCAGCTTGACTAGCGGGAGGGCCTACGAGCAGTACTTC	CASSLTSGRAYEQYF